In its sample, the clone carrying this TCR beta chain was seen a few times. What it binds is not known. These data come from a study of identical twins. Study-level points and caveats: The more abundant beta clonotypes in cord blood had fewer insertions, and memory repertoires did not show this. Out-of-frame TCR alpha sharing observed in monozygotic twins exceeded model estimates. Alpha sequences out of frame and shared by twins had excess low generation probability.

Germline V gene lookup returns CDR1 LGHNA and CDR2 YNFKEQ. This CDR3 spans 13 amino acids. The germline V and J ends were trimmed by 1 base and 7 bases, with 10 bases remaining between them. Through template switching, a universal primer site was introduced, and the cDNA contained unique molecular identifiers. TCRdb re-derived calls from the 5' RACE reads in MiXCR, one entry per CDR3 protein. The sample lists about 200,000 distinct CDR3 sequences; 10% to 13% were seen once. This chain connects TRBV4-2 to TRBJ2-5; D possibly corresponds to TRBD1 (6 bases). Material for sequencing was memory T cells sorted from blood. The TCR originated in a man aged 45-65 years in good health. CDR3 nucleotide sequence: TGTGCCAGCAGCCAAGGGGGCAGGGGGACCCAGTACTTC. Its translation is CASSQGGRGTQYF.